The rows below give T cell receptor beta chains drawn from one sample of a study of cytomegalovirus exposure and HLA in healthy donors. The table came from immunoSEQ multiplex PCR; TCRdb's copy has only in-frame clones and leaves some out. The table records roughly 150,000 clones, about 81% of them present only once. Input material: PBMCs. These receptor sequences come from a man aged 25 to 40 in good health and CMV-seronegative. Each CDR3 is given with its conserved first and last residue. Fields, in order: D gene, J gene, clone size, V gene, CDR3 protein, CDR3 DNA. A D gene is named only where the DNA matches it firmly. Only part of the rows carry a size: once, few, many, or a class if the clone is expanded.

TRBD1 TRBJ2-7 . TRBV28 CASRRRTGRYEQYF TGTGCCAGCAGGAGAAGGACAGGGCGCTACGAGCAGTACTTC
TRBD1 TRBJ2-7 . TRBV28 CASSLRRDRPPGEQYF TGTGCCAGCAGTTTACGCCGGGACAGGCCGCCGGGAGAGCAGTACTTC
TRBD1 TRBJ1-5 . TRBV9 CASGGTGIAQHF TGTGCCAGCGGGGGGACAGGCATAGCCCAGCATTTT
. TRBJ2-7 . TRBV7-8 CASSLARGTYHEQYF TGTGCCAGCAGCTTAGCCCGTGGGACATATCACGAGCAGTACTTC
TRBD1 TRBJ2-1 . TRBV5-8 CASCRTWDSYNEQFF TGTGCCAGCTGCCGTACTTGGGACAGCTACAATGAGCAGTTCTTC
TRBD1 TRBJ2-7 . TRBV9 CASSARGLGPYEQYF TGTGCCAGCAGCGCCAGGGGGCTGGGGCCCTACGAGCAGTACTTC
TRBD1 TRBJ1-6 . TRBV7-3 CASSVTGSSPLHF TGTGCCAGCAGCGTGACAGGGTCTTCACCCCTCCACTTT
TRBD1 TRBJ2-7 . TRBV28 CASSYRGSSYEQYF TGTGCCAGCAGTTACAGGGGGAGCTCCTACGAGCAGTACTTC
. TRBJ2-5 . TRBV6-5 CASSLGGGPGETQYF TGTGCCAGCAGCCTAGGGGGAGGGCCAGGGGAGACCCAGTACTTC
TRBD2 TRBJ2-3 . TRBV28 CASKPLAGDSDTQYF TGTGCCAGCAAACCACTAGCGGGAGACTCAGATACGCAGTATTTT
TRBD2 TRBJ2-3 . TRBV6-4 CASSARIAGAADTQYF TGTGCCAGCAGTGCAAGAATAGCGGGAGCCGCAGATACGCAGTATTTT
. TRBJ1-5 . TRBV6-1 CASSDRADGQPQHF TGTGCCAGCAGTGACAGGGCGGATGGTCAGCCCCAGCATTTT
. TRBJ1-5 . TRBV2 CASSEGLRVDQPQHF TGTGCCAGCAGTGAAGGTTTGAGGGTTGATCAGCCCCAGCATTTT
TRBD1 TRBJ1-4 few TRBV10-2 CASSSDRGWTANEKLFF TGCGCCAGCAGTTCGGACAGGGGGTGGACGGCTAATGAAAAACTGTTTTTT
. TRBJ2-1 . TRBV9 CASSPGNGNEQFF TGTGCCAGCAGCCCAGGTAACGGCAATGAGCAGTTCTTC
TRBD1 TRBJ2-4 . TRBV28 CASTTAGTVETKNSQYF TGTGCCAGCACCACGGCCGGGACAGTGGAGACCAAAAACAGTCAGTACTTC
TRBD1 TRBJ1-2 . TRBV11-2 CASSPRQGDGYTF TGTGCCAGCAGCCCGAGACAGGGGGACGGCTACACCTTC
. TRBJ2-1 . TRBV14 CASSQDWRAHSYNEQFF TGTGCCAGCAGCCAAGATTGGAGGGCGCACTCCTACAATGAGCAGTTCTTC
. TRBJ2-3 . TRBV9 CASSVAPGDTQYF TGTGCCAGCAGCGTAGCTCCAGGGGATACGCAGTATTTT
. TRBJ2-7 . TRBV11-2 CASSLRSGMTYEQYF TGTGCCAGCAGCTTGCGGTCAGGGATGACCTACGAGCAGTACTTC
TRBD2 TRBJ2-1 . TRBV11-2 CASSGGLINEQFF TGTGCCAGTTCCGGGGGGTTGATCAATGAGCAGTTCTTC
TRBD2 TRBJ2-5 . TRBV30 CAWSGGLAGVGQETQYF TGTGCCTGGAGTGGGGGACTAGCGGGAGTAGGTCAAGAGACCCAGTACTTC
. TRBJ2-7 . TRBV6-6 CASRGSEQYF TGTGCCAGCAGAGGGAGCGAGCAGTACTTC
. TRBJ1-4 . TRBV6-1 CASDLPGNEKLFF TGTGCCAGCGACCTCCCGGGAAATGAAAAACTGTTTTTT
. TRBJ1-2 few TRBV4-1 CASSHDWGRTANYGYTF TGCGCCAGCAGCCATGATTGGGGACGGACAGCTAACTATGGCTACACCTTC
. TRBJ1-1 . TRBV6-5 CASSYGQNTEAFF TGTGCCAGCAGTTACGGGCAGAACACTGAAGCTTTCTTT
TRBD1 TRBJ2-5 . TRBV11-3 CASSLKGTEETQYF TGTGCCAGCAGCTTAAAGGGGACAGAAGAGACCCAGTACTTC
. TRBJ1-2 . TRBV7-2 CASSLAAGNYGYTF TGTGCCAGCAGCTTAGCTGCAGGGAACTATGGCTACACCTTC